The clone carrying this T cell receptor beta chain turned up a few times. Its antigen is undetermined. Per germline, CDR1 SGHRS and CDR2 YFSETQ. The ends were cut back, 0 bases at V and 7 bases at J, with 26 bases in the middle. CDR3 length: 18 amino acids. This sample was taken from a study of T cell repertoires in cytomegalovirus infection. Overall study: Public TCR beta signatures were indicative of both CMV infection and a matching HLA type.

MiXCR, applied by TCRdb to the reads, yields one record per CDR3 protein. The repertoire holds 100,000 to 150,000 distinct CDR3 sequences, with over 30% as singletons. Broader study findings: HLA-C-restricted CMV-specific TCR beta clonotypes were dominant in the ex vivo response.

The V gene is TRBV5-1, the J gene TRBJ2-7; no reliable D call. This receptor was taken from a human donor in good health (CMV status not recorded). Some clones in this sample may be carry-over from other donors' samples. Sequenced here: CD8+ T cells from cultured PBMCs, sampled from culture after CMV antigen stimulation. The CDR3 here is CASSLEQIRWMVESEQYF. The DNA for the CDR3 is TGCGCCAGCAGCTTGGAACAGATCCGGTGGATGGTAGAATCGGAGCAGTACTTC.